One and the same sample provided the 4 T cell receptor beta chains below, sequenced in a study of early T cells in non-severe SARS-CoV-2 infection. TCRdb reprocessed the 5' RACE reads via MiXCR and lists one record per CDR3 protein. Of 40,000 or so distinct CDR3 sequences detected, approximately 6% appear once; the ten largest clones hold 7% to 8.5%. Sequencing was done on a sample of whole blood. All receptors come from an adult who was a healthcare worker with PCR-confirmed SARS-CoV-2 infection or an uninfected control (not recorded which).

This clonotype occurred many times. The V call is TRBV6-4, the J call TRBJ2-1, with TRBD2 matching over 9 bases. J was trimmed by 8 bases and V by 7 bases; bases with no gene match: 12. CDR1 and CDR2 (germline): MRHNA, SNTAGT. This CDR3 is 15 amino acids long. The DNA for the CDR3 is TGTGCCAGCACCAACGAGGCGGGAGGGCCCGATGAGCAGTTCTTC. Its translation is CASTNEAGGPDEQFF.

In this sample, this clonotype turned up many times. The chain is built from TRBV20-1 and TRBJ2-3, with 8 positions matching TRBD2. The CDR3 covers 12 residues. The V segment lost 8 bases and the J segment 3 bases; nucleotides outside the gene matches: 4. Per the germline V gene, CDR1 is DFQATT and CDR2 is SNEGSKA (reference sequence). CDR3 DNA sequence: TGCAGTCTCGGGGGGGGTACAGATACGCAGTATTTT. This encodes CSLGGGTDTQYF.

This clonotype was seen repeatedly, ten times or more. The chain uses TRBV7-9 and TRBJ1-2; a weak D match, TRBD1 (5 bases). The length of the CDR3 is 16 residues. V lost 2 bases to trimming and J lost 6 bases, with 19 bases between them. Germline assignment: CDR1 SEHNR and CDR2 FQNEAQ (reference sequence). Here the CDR3 reads CASSLLTLRRGHGYTF. In nucleotides, the CDR3 is TGTGCCAGCAGCTTACTGACGCTGCGGAGGGGCCATGGCTACACCTTC.

This clonotype was counted only a few times. CDR3 sequence: CASSLDRTNEQFF. As DNA, the CDR3 is TGTGCCAGCAGCTTAGACAGGACAAATGAGCAGTTCTTC. The V call is TRBV7-2, the J call TRBJ2-1, with D possibly matching TRBD1 (5 bases). The CDR3 spans 13 residues. From germline, CDR1 is SGHTA and CDR2 FQGNSA. V lost 1 base to trimming and J lost 7 bases, with 8 bases between them.